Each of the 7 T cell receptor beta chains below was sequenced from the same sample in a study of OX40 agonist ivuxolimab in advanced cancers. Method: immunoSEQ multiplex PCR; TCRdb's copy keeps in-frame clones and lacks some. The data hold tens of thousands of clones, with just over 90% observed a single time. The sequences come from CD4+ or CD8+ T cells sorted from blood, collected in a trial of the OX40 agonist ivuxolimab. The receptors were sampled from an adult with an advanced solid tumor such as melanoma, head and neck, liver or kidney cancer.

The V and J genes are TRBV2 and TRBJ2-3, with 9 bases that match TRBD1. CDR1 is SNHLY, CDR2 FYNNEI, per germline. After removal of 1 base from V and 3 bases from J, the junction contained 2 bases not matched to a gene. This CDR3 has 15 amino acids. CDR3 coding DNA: TGTGCCAGCAGTGAAGACAGGGGGCTTACAGATACGCAGTATTTT. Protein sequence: CASSEDRGLTDTQYF. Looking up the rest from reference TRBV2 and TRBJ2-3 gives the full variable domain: EPEVTQTPSHQVTQMGQEVILRCVPISNHLYFYWYRQILGQKVEFLVSFYNNEISEKSEIFDDQFSVERPDGSNFTLKIRSTKLEDSAMYFCASSEDRGLTDTQYFGPGTRLTVL.

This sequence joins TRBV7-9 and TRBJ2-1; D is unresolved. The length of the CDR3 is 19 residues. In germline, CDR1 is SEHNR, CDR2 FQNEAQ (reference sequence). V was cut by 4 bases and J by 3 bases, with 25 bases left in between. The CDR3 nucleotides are TGTGCCAGCAGCTCAGTTAGATCTGAATGGGCATTGGGCTACAATGAGCAGTTCTTC. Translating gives CASSSVRSEWALGYNEQFF.

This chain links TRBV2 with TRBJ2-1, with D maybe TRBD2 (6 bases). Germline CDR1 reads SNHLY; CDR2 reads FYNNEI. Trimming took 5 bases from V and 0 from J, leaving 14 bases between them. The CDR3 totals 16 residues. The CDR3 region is CASSKSGTYSYNEQFF. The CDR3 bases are TGTGCCAGCAGTAAATCCGGGACTTACTCCTACAATGAGCAGTTCTTC.

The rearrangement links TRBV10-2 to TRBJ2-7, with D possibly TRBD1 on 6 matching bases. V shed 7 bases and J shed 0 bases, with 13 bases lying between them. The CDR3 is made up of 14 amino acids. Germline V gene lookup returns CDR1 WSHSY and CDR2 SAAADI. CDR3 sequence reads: CASNDRTFSYEQYF. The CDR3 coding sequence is TGCGCCAGCAATGACAGGACTTTCTCCTACGAGCAGTACTTC.

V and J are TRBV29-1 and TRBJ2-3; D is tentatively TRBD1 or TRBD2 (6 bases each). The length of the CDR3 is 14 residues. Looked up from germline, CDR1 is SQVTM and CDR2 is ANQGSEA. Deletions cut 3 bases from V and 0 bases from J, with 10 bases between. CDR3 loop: CSVETGASTDTQYF. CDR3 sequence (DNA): TGCAGCGTTGAGACGGGGGCAAGCACAGATACGCAGTATTTT.

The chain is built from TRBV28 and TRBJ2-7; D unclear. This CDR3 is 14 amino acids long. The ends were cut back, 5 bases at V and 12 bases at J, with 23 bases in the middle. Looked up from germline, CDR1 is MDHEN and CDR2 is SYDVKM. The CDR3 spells CASSPLTSARLWYF. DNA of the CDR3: TGTGCCAGCAGTCCCTTGACTTCGGCCCGATTATGGTACTTC.

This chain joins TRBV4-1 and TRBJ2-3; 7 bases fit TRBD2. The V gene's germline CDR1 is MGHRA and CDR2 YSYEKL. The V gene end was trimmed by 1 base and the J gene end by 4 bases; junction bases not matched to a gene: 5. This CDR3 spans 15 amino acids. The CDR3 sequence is CASSQVWTSPDTQYF. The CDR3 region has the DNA TGCGCCAGCAGCCAAGTCTGGACTAGTCCAGATACGCAGTATTTT.